The T cell receptor beta chain under discussion was sequenced for a study of technical replicates of blood from a handful of donors (TCRdb year 2017). Receptor libraries were prepared by the immunoSEQ multiplex PCR assay. TCRdb's version of the immuneACCESS table is confined to in-frame rearrangements and falls short of the full clone set. An unresolved V gene accounts for under half of the shortfall where checked; the remainder is of unknown origin. The sample table lists about 76,000 clones, about 86% of them with a count of one. The ten largest clones take up roughly 4.8% of the sample. CDR1 and CDR2 were assigned from the germline V gene (reference sequence) as SGHNT and YYREEE. The trim is 4 bases for V and 7 bases for J, with a gap of 20 bases between the germline ends. The CDR3 contains 15 residues, cysteine and phenylalanine counted. Just the 45-base CDR3 DNA is kept, in frame starting at base 1.

For this clone: No cognate antigen has been identified for it. One base away there is no much larger clone; base qualities are not given.

Source material: PBMCs. The sequence was collected from a human donor in good health. Some clones in this sample may be carry-over from other donors' samples. The V and J segments used are TRBV5-4 and TRBJ1-2, with a weak D call of TRBD1 (6 bases match). The CDR3 reads CASSGRGGTALGYTF. The nucleotide sequence reads TGTGCCAGCAGCGGCCGGGGGGGCACGGCCCTTGGCTACACCTTC.